The 28 T cell receptor beta chains below come from one sample, sequenced in a study of T cell changes during pregnancy in multiple sclerosis. Sequencing was performed with immunoSEQ multiplex PCR; in TCRdb, only in-frame clones are kept and a portion is missing. The sample lists around 19,000 clones; roughly 88% were seen once. The source material was CD8+ T cells from peripheral blood mononuclear cells, sampled after pregnancy. The receptor set was obtained from a female donor in good health, enrolled as a control in a pregnancy study.

The CDR3 protein is CASSEEGHNEQFF. The CDR3 DNA reads as TGTGCCAGCAGTGAGGAGGGGCACAATGAGCAGTTCTTC. The chain couples TRBV6-1 to TRBJ2-1, with D perhaps TRBD2 (6 bases). Germline V gene data show CDR1 as MNHNS and CDR2 as SASEGT. The CDR3 consists of 13 residues. With 3 bases removed from V and 5 bases from J, the gap between germline ends came to 8 bases.

This clone was seen only once. The chain combines TRBV21-1 with TRBJ1-2; TRBD1 was called by the table and not checked on the DNA. TRBV21-1 is classified as a pseudogene. The CDR3 is made up of 18 amino acids. The CDR3 reads CASSKPEPAGDPFYGYTF. In DNA, the CDR3 is TGTGCCAGCAGCAAACCTGAACCCGCAGGGGACCCATTCTATGGCTACACCTTC.

The chain recombines TRBV27 with TRBJ2-5, with D maybe TRBD1 (5 bases). The DNA end is more similar to TRBJ2-7, so the J call may be wrong. The CDR3 sequence is 13 residues long. Germline CDR1 and CDR2: MNHEY and SMNVEV (reference sequence). Here the CDR3 DNA reads TGTGCCAGCAGTTTGGCAGGGCTCGACGAGCAGTACTTC. Its translation: CASSLAGLDEQYF.

The V and J genes are TRBV14 and TRBJ2-7, with 10 positions matching TRBD2. The CDR3 loop spans 15 amino acids. The J segment lost 6 bases and the V segment lost 0 bases, leaving 5 bases of the junction unmatched. Germline CDR1 reads SGHDN; CDR2 reads FVKESK. The CDR3 region has the DNA TGTGCCAGCAGCCAAGAAGCGGGAGGGTTGCTCGAGCAGTACTTC. It specifies CASSQEAGGLLEQYF.

The rearrangement uses TRBV4-1 and TRBJ1-3, with TRBD1 matching 8 bases. The CDR3 contains 14 residues. Per the germline V gene, CDR1 is MGHRA and CDR2 is YSYEKL. J lost 6 bases, V lost 2 bases, and 3 bases had no gene match. The CDR3 DNA reads TGCGCCAGCAGCCAACCCAGGGGGCAAAACACCATATATTTT. Amino acid sequence: CASSQPRGQNTIYF.

Turning to this clone: A read error may account for a junction end that differs from germline. J is TRBJ1-1 and V is TRBV6-6; D remains unclear. Germline V gene data show CDR1 as MNHNY and CDR2 as SVGAGI (reference sequence). The CDR3 loop spans 14 amino acids. CDR3 amino acids: CANSYSSRNTEAFF. The CDR3 coding sequence is TGTGCCAACAGTTACTCGTCCCGGAACACTGAAGCTTTCTTT.

The chain is built from TRBV19 and TRBJ1-1; D perhaps matches TRBD1 (5 bases). The CDR3 loop spans 13 amino acids. Germline loops: CDR1 LNHDA, CDR2 SQIVND (reference sequence). The germline V and J ends were trimmed by 7 bases and 1 base, with 10 bases remaining between them. The CDR3 nucleotides read TGTGCCAGTACCCACCAGGGGAACACTGAAGCTTTCTTT. It translates to CASTHQGNTEAFF.

J is TRBJ1-2 and V is TRBV4-1; no clear D. V lost 0 bases, J lost 3 bases, and 14 bases lay in between. The germline V gene encodes CDR1 MGHRA and CDR2 YSYEKL. CDR3 size: 16 residues. DNA for the CDR3: TGCGCCAGCAGCCAAGAGTTCGGCGGATTGCACTATGGCTACACCTTC. Amino acid sequence: CASSQEFGGLHYGYTF.

The chain combines TRBV19 with TRBJ1-1, with no clear D. The germline V gene encodes CDR1 LNHDA and CDR2 SQIVND (reference sequence). The ends were cut back, 3 bases at V and 4 bases at J, with 12 bases in the middle. The CDR3 consists of 14 residues. The CDR3 reads CASSINPRGTEAFF. CDR3 bases: TGTGCCAGTAGTATCAATCCCCGCGGCACTGAAGCTTTCTTT. Full variable domain (outside the CDR3, taken from reference TRBV19 and TRBJ1-1): DGGITQSPKYLFRKEGQNVTLSCEQNLNHDAMYWYRQDPGQGLRLIYYSQIVNDFQKGDIAEGYSVSREKKESFPLTVTSAQKNPTAFYLCASSINPRGTEAFFGQGTRLTVV.

V is TRBV7-3 and J is TRBJ2-1; 10 positions agree with TRBD2. Germline CDR1 is SGHTA and CDR2 is FQGTGA. Trimming at V came to 5 bases and at J to 3 bases, leaving 4 bases not matched to a gene. This CDR3 contains 15 residues. The CDR3: CASSRSGGVYNEQFF. CDR3 bases: TGTGCCAGCAGCCGGAGCGGGGGGGTCTACAATGAGCAGTTCTTC.

The chain carries TRBV27 and TRBJ2-7, with D uncertain. CDR1 is MNHEY and CDR2 is SMNVEV in the germline V gene (reference sequence). V gave up 6 bases and J gave up 0 bases, with 9 bases separating them. The CDR3 has 13 amino acids. Here the CDR3 reads CASSVSLSYEQYF. In DNA, the CDR3 is TGTGCCAGCAGCGTCTCACTCTCCTACGAGCAGTACTTC.

The chain employs TRBV30 and TRBJ1-1; D is unclear. Trimming took 2 bases from V and 4 from J, leaving 8 bases between them. This CDR3 is 12 amino acids long. Germline V lookup: CDR1 GTSNPN, CDR2 SVGIG (reference sequence). As DNA, the CDR3 is TGTGCCTGGAGTCCCTCTAGCACTGAAGCTTTCTTT. Encoded protein: CAWSPSSTEAFF. The variable domain in full, with the rest retrieved from reference TRBV30 and TRBJ1-1, is SQTIHQWPATLVQPVGSPLSLECTVEGTSNPNLYWYRQAAGRGLQLLFYSVGIGQISSEVPQNLSASRPQDRQFILSSKKLLLSDSGFYLCAWSPSSTEAFFGQGTRLTVV.

J is TRBJ2-1 and V is TRBV7-9; the D is unclear. Trimming took 5 bases from V and 2 from J, leaving 13 bases between them. Germline-derived CDR1 and CDR2 are SEHNR and FQNEAQ (reference sequence). The CDR3 consists of 15 residues. CDR3 DNA sequence: TGTGCCAGCAGCCAAAGCGAAATAGCCTACAATGAGCAGTTCTTC. Translating gives CASSQSEIAYNEQFF.

The chain combines TRBV28 with TRBJ1-5; 9 bases match TRBD1. The junction had 4 bases not matched to a gene; V was cut back by 4 bases and J by 3 bases. This CDR3 spans 15 amino acids. The germline V gene has CDR1 MDHEN and CDR2 SYDVKM. The CDR3 is CASSSGQGNNQPQHF. As DNA, the CDR3 is TGTGCCAGCAGTTCCGGACAGGGGAACAATCAGCCCCAGCATTTT.

The rearrangement joins TRBV29-1 to TRBJ2-6, with 9 bases that match TRBD1. With 6 bases clipped from V and 3 bases from J, the junction kept 3 bases outside the gene matches. The CDR3 loop spans 14 amino acids. Germline V gene data show CDR1 as SQVTM and CDR2 as ANQGSEA. For the CDR3, the DNA is TGCAGCGTCCGGACAGGGGTTGGGGCCAACGTCCTGACTTTC. It encodes CSVRTGVGANVLTF. The full variable domain, in which reference TRBV29-1 and TRBJ2-6 provide the parts outside the CDR3, is SAVISQKPSRDICQRGTSLTIQCQVDSQVTMMFWYRQQPGQSLTLIATANQGSEATYESGFVIDKFPISRPNLTFSTLTVSNMSPEDSSIYLCSVRTGVGANVLTFGAGSRLTVL.

This chain uses TRBV29-1 with TRBJ2-7; TRBD1 might be the D (5 bases). This CDR3 has 16 amino acids. V lost 0 bases and J 0 bases, leaving 15 bases between the germline ends. Germline CDR1 reads SQVTM; CDR2 reads ANQGSEA. In nucleotides, the CDR3 is TGCAGCGTTGAAGAGGGGTGGGGCAGGAGCTCCTACGAGCAGTACTTC. As protein: CSVEEGWGRSSYEQYF.

The chain employs TRBV29-1 and TRBJ2-7; a weak D match, TRBD2 (6 bases). The ends were cut back, 1 base at V and 3 bases at J, with 16 bases in the middle. CDR3 size: 15 residues. Germline CDR1 SQVTM, CDR2 ANQGSEA. In nucleotides, the CDR3 is TGCAGCGTTGAAGCCCCTTCGACGGAGGGCTACGAGCAGTACTTC. Amino acids: CSVEAPSTEGYEQYF.

V gene TRBV19 combines with J gene TRBJ1-2; D gene unclear. The germline gives CDR1 LNHDA, CDR2 SQIVND (reference sequence). The CDR3 runs to 14 residues. V was shortened by 4 bases and J by 8 bases, with 17 bases between the two germline ends. The CDR3: CASSTSPGFDGYTF. CDR3 nucleotide sequence: TGTGCCAGTAGTACCTCCCCCGGGTTTGACGGCTACACCTTC.

This clone was recorded only once. V and J are TRBV2 and TRBJ2-3, with D perhaps matching TRBD1 (6 bases). This CDR3 spans 12 amino acids. CDR1 and CDR2 from the germline V gene are SNHLY and FYNNEI. Trimming took 9 bases from V and 4 from J, leaving 11 bases between them. CDR3 residues: CARLQGSDTQYF. CDR3 nucleotides: TGTGCCAGACTACAGGGCTCAGATACGCAGTATTTT.

By sample fraction, this clone is medium-sized. The chain couples TRBV11-2 to TRBJ2-3; 7 bases are a match to TRBD2. Per the germline V gene, CDR1 is SGHAT and CDR2 is FQNNGV. The CDR3 is made up of 16 amino acids. V lost 1 base and J lost 2; bases outside the gene matches: 6. For the CDR3, the DNA is TGTGCCAGCAGCTTAGCCCGGGACTATAACACAGATACGCAGTATTTT. It codes for CASSLARDYNTDTQYF.

This CDR3 is CASSWKGQGLNEQFF. CDR3 nucleotides: TGTGCCAGCAGCTGGAAGGGACAGGGACTCAATGAGCAGTTCTTC. This chain joins TRBV2 and TRBJ2-1; 9 nucleotides line up with TRBD1. Trimming took 6 bases from V and 6 from J; bases not matched to a gene: 9. This CDR3 spans 15 amino acids. Germline CDR1 is SNHLY and CDR2 is FYNNEI.

This clone is judged medium-sized. The chain couples TRBV7-2 to TRBJ2-1; a weak D match, TRBD2 (6 bases). The CDR3 is made up of 15 amino acids. V was clipped by 5 bases and J by 2 bases, with 13 bases between them. Per germline, CDR1 SGHTA and CDR2 FQGNSA. The DNA of the CDR3 is TGTGCCAGCAGCCTAAGCGGGTCCGCCTACAATGAGCAGTTCTTC. Amino acid sequence: CASSLSGSAYNEQFF. Combining the CDR3 with reference TRBV7-2 and TRBJ2-1 gives the whole variable domain GAGVSQSPSNKVTEKGKDVELRCDPISGHTALYWYRQSLGQGLEFLIYFQGNSAPDKSGLPSDRFSAERTGGSVSTLTIQRTQQEDSAVYLCASSLSGSAYNEQFFGPGTRLTVL.

The chain links TRBV9 to TRBJ1-2; a weak D match, TRBD1 (5 bases). The CDR3 totals 16 residues. V lost 0 bases to trimming and J lost 4 bases, with 16 bases between them. Germline V lookup: CDR1 SGDLS, CDR2 YYNGEE. The CDR3 spells CASSVADIAASYGYTF. The CDR3 DNA sequence: TGTGCCAGCAGCGTAGCGGACATAGCGGCCTCCTATGGCTACACCTTC.

This chain links TRBV6-1 with TRBJ2-5; D call uncertain. Germline V CDR1 and CDR2: MNHNS, SASEGT. The CDR3 extends over 15 amino acids. V was shortened by 7 bases and J by 3 bases, with 18 bases between the two germline ends. CDR3 loop: CASTTLPGKEETQYF. CDR3 bases: TGTGCCAGCACCACCCTCCCAGGAAAGGAAGAGACCCAGTACTTC.

V and J are TRBV19 and TRBJ1-1; perhaps TRBD1 as D (5 bases). Deletions cut 5 bases from V and 1 base from J, with 14 bases between. CDR1 and CDR2 from the germline V gene are LNHDA and SQIVND (reference sequence). CDR3 length: 15 amino acids. The CDR3 spells CASSPIEGQNTEAFF. CDR3 nucleotide sequence: TGTGCCAGTAGTCCAATAGAAGGACAGAACACTGAAGCTTTCTTT.

This chain uses TRBV7-6 with TRBJ1-1; D call uncertain. Trimming took 5 bases from V and 1 from J, leaving 11 bases between them. Germline V CDR1 and CDR2: SGHVS, FNYEAQ. The CDR3 consists of 14 residues. The CDR3 coding sequence is TGTGCCAGCAGCGTACGAGGAGAGAACACTGAAGCTTTCTTT. This encodes CASSVRGENTEAFF. The variable domain in full, completed from reference TRBV7-6 and TRBJ1-1, reads GAGVSQSPRYKVTKRGQDVALRCDPISGHVSLYWYRQALGQGPEFLTYFNYEAQQDKSGLPNDRFSAERPEGSISTLTIQRTEQRDSAMYRCASSVRGENTEAFFGQGTRLTVV.

CDR3 DNA: TGTGCCAGCGCTATGGACGGGACAGGAGCCTACGAGCAGTACTTC. Amino acids: CASAMDGTGAYEQYF. This chain links TRBV6-4 with TRBJ2-7; 8 bases line up with TRBD1. The CDR3 sequence is 15 residues long. The germline CDR1 and CDR2 sequences are MRHNA and SNTAGT. Trimming at V came to 8 bases and at J to 2 bases, leaving 11 bases not matched to a gene.

V gene TRBV13 combines with J gene TRBJ2-1; no firm D call. The CDR3 spans 12 residues. Trimming took off 5 bases at V and 10 bases at J, with 12 bases between the two ends. Germline V gene lookup returns CDR1 PRHDT and CDR2 FYEKMQ (reference sequence). The CDR3 here is CASSPQRTEQFF. CDR3 sequence (DNA): TGTGCCAGCAGCCCCCAGCGTACAGAGCAGTTCTTC.